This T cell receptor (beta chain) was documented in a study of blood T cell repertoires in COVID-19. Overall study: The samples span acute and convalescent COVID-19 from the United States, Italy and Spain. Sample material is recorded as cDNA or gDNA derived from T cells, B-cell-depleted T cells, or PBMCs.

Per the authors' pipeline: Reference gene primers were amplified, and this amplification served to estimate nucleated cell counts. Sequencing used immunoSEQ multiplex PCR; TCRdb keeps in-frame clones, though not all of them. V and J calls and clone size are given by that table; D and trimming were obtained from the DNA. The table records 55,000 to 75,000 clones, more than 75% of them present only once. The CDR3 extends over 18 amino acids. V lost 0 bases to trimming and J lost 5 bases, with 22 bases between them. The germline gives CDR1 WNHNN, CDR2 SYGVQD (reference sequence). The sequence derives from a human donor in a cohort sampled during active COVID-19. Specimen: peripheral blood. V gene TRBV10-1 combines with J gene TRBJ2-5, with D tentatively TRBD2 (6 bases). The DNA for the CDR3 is TGCGCCAGCAGTGAGTCACCCGGGGGTCCCGAAAAAGGGGAGACCCAGTACTTC. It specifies CASSESPGGPEKGETQYF.